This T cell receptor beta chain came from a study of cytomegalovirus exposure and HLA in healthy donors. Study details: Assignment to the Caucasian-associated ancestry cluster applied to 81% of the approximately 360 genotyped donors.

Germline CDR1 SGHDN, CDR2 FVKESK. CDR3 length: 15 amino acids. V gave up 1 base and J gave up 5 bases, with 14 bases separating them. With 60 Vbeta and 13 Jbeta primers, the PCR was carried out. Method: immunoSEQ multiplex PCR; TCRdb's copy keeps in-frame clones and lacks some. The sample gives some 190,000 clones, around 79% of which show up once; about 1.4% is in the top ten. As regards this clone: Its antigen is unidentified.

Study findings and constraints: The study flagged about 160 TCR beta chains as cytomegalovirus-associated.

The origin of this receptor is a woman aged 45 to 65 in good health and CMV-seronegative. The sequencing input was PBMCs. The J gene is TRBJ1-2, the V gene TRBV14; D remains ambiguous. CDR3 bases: TGTGCCAGCAGCCAAGCGGGAAGCGCGAGGTATGGCTACACCTTC. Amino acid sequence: CASSQAGSARYGYTF.